Sequencing of this TCR beta chain was carried out in a study of blood T cell repertoires in COVID-19. About the research overall: The United States, Italy and Spain supplied acute and convalescent COVID-19 samples.

Germline V gene sequence: CDR1 MNHEY, CDR2 SVGAGI. The CDR3 is 14 residues long. V dropped 6 bases and J dropped 6; count of bases not matched to a gene: 5. TCRdb's copy holds only in-frame clones and misses some; the assay was immunoSEQ multiplex PCR. The data hold over 130,000 clones, with more than 75% observed a single time. The gene calls are TRBV6-5 and TRBJ1-5; 10 bases map to TRBD1. Sequenced: peripheral blood. The receptor was isolated from a man between 65 and 79 years old with acute or convalescent COVID-19. The chain's CDR3 is CASRGTGVVQPQHF. CDR3 bases: TGTGCCAGCAGGGGGACAGGGGTCGTTCAGCCCCAGCATTTT.